These T cell receptor beta chains were read from a single sample in a study of regulatory T cells in long-lasting Graves disease. TCRdb processed the multiplex PCR reads anew with MiXCR; each CDR3 protein has one entry. The table includes a few hundred thousand distinct CDR3 sequences, about a quarter detected once. The source material was peripheral blood mononuclear cells (PBMCs), sampled when the disease was refractory, from a patient treated with antithyroid drugs. All receptors come from a female donor with Graves disease. The conserved cysteine and the conserved F or W are not part of the CDR3 here.

>TRBV7-6
ASSPTGAQETQY
>TRBV7-9
ASSLLLGTAPYEQY
>TRBV15
ATSSRLATPTGELF
>TRBV29-1
SVGTGGSYEQY
>TRBV6-1
ASRRQNTEAF
>TRBV19
ASGWGFGANVLT
>TRBV7-2
ASSPRGTSAYEQY
>TRBV6-2/TRBV6-3
ASRAGINTLH
>TRBV20-1
SATLTGGETQY
>TRBV9
ASSVDSGSFTEAF
>TRBV11-2
ASSSWTANTGELF
>TRBV20-1
SARDRNGGRAGDYEQY
>TRBV2
ASTDVKTGSETQY